The T cell receptor beta chain under discussion was sequenced for a study of shared clonotypes between healthy human individuals. This clone has just one count. Antigen unknown. The V end was cut by 1 base, the J end by 0 bases, with 10 bases between. The CDR3 loop spans 15 amino acids. Per the germline V gene, CDR1 is SGHVS and CDR2 is FQNEAQ. An even split of each subset's genomic DNA across several immunoSEQ plates was performed. DNA at approximately 200 ng, 25,000 to 30,000 T cell genomes, went into sorted-subset replicate PCRs. As handled by the study authors: Junction-only sequences without quality scores were provided by ImmunoSEQ, so filtering was different. Assay: immunoSEQ multiplex PCR; the TCRdb copy retains only in-frame clones and omits some. The V and J calls and clone size come from that table; D and trimming were worked out from the DNA. The sample contains about a million clones, approximately 80% of which appear only once.

Study-wide results and caveats: Larger richness was generally estimated for naive than memory subsets.

The clonotype originates from a man aged 18 to 35 in good health. Source material: memory CD4+ T cells sorted from blood. The subset denotes: CD45RA-negative fraction. The chain combines TRBV7-8 with TRBJ2-7, with D unresolved. The CDR3 DNA reads as TGTGCCAGCAGCTTAGAGCTTAGTGCCTCCTACGAGCAGTACTTC. Translated, it gives CASSLELSASYEQYF.